This T cell receptor beta chain derives from a study of T cells in Graves' hyperthyroidism and ophthalmopathy. Whole-study findings and limits: Appearing also in blood were most of the thyroid clonotypes expanded above 0.001. Ophthalmopathy prediction by the model preceded onset by a median about 6 months.

Amplification yielded TCR beta CDR3 regions, with RNA transcripts as the source. During a first-round RT-PCR of the TCR CDR3, the HTBI primer set was used. TCRdb reprocessed the multiplex PCR reads via MiXCR and lists one record per CDR3 protein. This table has hundreds of thousands of distinct CDR3 sequences, over 15% appearing once. Germline CDR1 reads MNHNS; CDR2 reads SASEGT. This CDR3 spans 11 amino acids. Trimming cost V 5 bases and J 10 bases, with 11 bases left between them. This clonotype occurred many times. The antigen remains unidentified. V gene TRBV6-1 combines with J gene TRBJ2-5; D uncertain. This clonotype was sampled from a woman younger than 30 with Graves' hyperthyroidism. The sample was blood. The CDR3 here is CASSQGRSQYF. The CDR3 region has the DNA TGTGCCAGCAGTCAAGGACGGAGCCAGTACTTC.